One sample yielded the 9 T cell receptor beta chains listed below, sequenced in a study of T cell repertoires in cytomegalovirus infection. Each CDR3 protein is one row after TCRdb ran MiXCR on the reads. The sample lists 490,000 or so distinct CDR3 sequences, 10% to 12% occurring once. The sample taken for sequencing was PBMCs. Receptor source: a human donor in good health (CMV status not recorded). Some clones in this sample may be carry-over from other donors' samples.

About this clonotype: A read error is possible here, since a much larger clone lies one base away. The chain links TRBV20-1 to TRBJ2-1; a weak D match, TRBD1 (5 bases). From germline, CDR1 is DFQATT and CDR2 SNEGSKA (reference sequence). The CDR3 sequence is 12 residues long. CDR3 protein: CCARGSRIEQFF. For the CDR3, the DNA is TGCTGTGCTAGGGGCTCCCGGATCGAGCAGTTCTTC.

This clonotype was seen at least ten times. The chain has TRBV7-2 and TRBJ1-1; D gene unclear. The CDR3 runs 14 residues. Germline CDR1 reads SGHTA; CDR2 reads FQGNSA. V was cut by 2 bases and J by 4 bases, with 11 bases left in between. As DNA, the CDR3 is TGTGCCAGCAGCTTACTCTCCCCCGGCACTGAAGCTTTCTTT. Residues: CASSLLSPGTEAFF.

This clonotype was seen a few times. The genes are TRBV5-1 and TRBJ2-3; D is unresolved. The germline V gene has CDR1 SGHRS and CDR2 YFSETQ. The CDR3 extends over 15 amino acids. The ends were cut back, 4 bases at V and 1 base at J, with 13 bases in the middle. CDR3 bases: TGCGCCAGCAGCCGCTCTTCCTTGGGCACAGATACGCAGTATTTT. Protein product: CASSRSSLGTDTQYF.

This clonotype was found many times. The chain links TRBV6-5 to TRBJ2-7; 10 bases align to TRBD1. The CDR3 loop spans 15 amino acids. The junction had 6 bases not matched to a gene; V was cut back by 4 bases and J by 3 bases. CDR1 and CDR2 from the germline V gene are MNHEY and SVGAGI. CDR3 loop: CASSFDRGPFYEQYF. DNA of the CDR3: TGTGCCAGCAGTTTCGACAGGGGGCCCTTCTACGAGCAGTACTTC.

This clonotype was picked up many times. J is TRBJ2-1 and V is TRBV7-8, with 8 bases that match TRBD1. CDR1 is SGHVS and CDR2 is FQNEAQ in the germline V gene. The CDR3 consists of 15 residues. Germline trimming cut 5 bases from V and 3 bases from J; bases unmatched to any gene: 6. The CDR3 is CASSHDRGFYNEQFF. The CDR3 DNA follows: TGTGCCAGCAGCCACGACAGGGGTTTCTACAATGAGCAGTTCTTC. Based on the CDR3 plus reference TRBV7-8 and TRBJ2-1, the full variable domain is GAGVSQSPRYKVAKRGQDVALRCDPISGHVSLFWYQQALGQGPEFLTYFQNEAQLDKSGLPSDRFFAERPEGSVSTLKIQRTQQEDSAVYLCASSHDRGFYNEQFFGPGTRLTVL.

This clonotype was counted at least ten times. This chain links TRBV12-3 or TRBV12-4 with TRBJ2-7; D not certain. Between the trimmed V and J ends, which lost 6 bases and 0 bases, there was a span of 6 bases. There are 12 residues in the CDR3. The CDR3, as DNA: TGTGCCAGCAGGGCGGACTCCTACGAGCAGTACTTC. This codes for CASRADSYEQYF.

This clonotype was picked up many times. This chain connects TRBV18 to TRBJ1-5, with 7 nucleotides matching TRBD1. Germline V lookup: CDR1 KGHSH, CDR2 LQKENI. The CDR3 is made up of 15 amino acids. J was trimmed by 4 bases and V by 3 bases; bases with no gene match: 6. The DNA for the CDR3 is TGTGCCAGCTCACCGGGCGGGACAGTGAATCAGCCCCAGCATTTT. This gives the protein CASSPGGTVNQPQHF.

The V and J genes are TRBV3-1 and TRBJ2-3; D is unclear. Deletions cut 3 bases from V and 5 bases from J, with 12 bases between. Germline V gives CDR1 LGHDT, CDR2 YNNKEL (reference sequence). The CDR3 spans 14 residues. The CDR3 loop reads CASSHFGIRDTQYF. The CDR3 DNA reads TGTGCCAGCAGCCATTTCGGCATTAGAGATACGCAGTATTTT.

This clonotype was observed at least ten times. The chain has TRBV12-3 or TRBV12-4 and TRBJ2-2, with D possibly TRBD2 on 5 matching bases. Trimming cost V 6 bases and J 6 bases, with 11 bases left between them. The CDR3 extends over 13 amino acids. The CDR3 reads CASSPSRAGELFF. CDR3 coding DNA: TGTGCCAGCAGCCCGTCGCGGGCCGGGGAGCTGTTTTTT.